The clone carrying this TCR beta chain was recorded only once. As yet, its antigen is unknown. The assay was immunoSEQ multiplex PCR, and TCRdb's table has in-frame clones only and misses some. This sample yields roughly 25,000 clones, of which roughly 90% are seen a single time; 0.75% to 0.9% belongs to the top ten. These data originate in a study of lymphopenia after photon versus proton radiotherapy. Study-wide results and limits: After the lymphocyte nadir, photon-treated repertoires showed oligoclonal expansion, especially of CD8+ Temra cells. A bigger post-nadir fall in TCR diversity correlated inversely with survival time in deceased patients. Proton therapy kept repertoires fairly stable, unlike photons, which gained effector/memory cells.

V lost 5 bases to trimming and J lost 4 bases, with 12 bases between them. Germline assignment: CDR1 SGHTA and CDR2 FQGNSA. This CDR3 region has 14 residues. The chain couples TRBV7-2 to TRBJ1-3; unclear D gene. Specimen: peripheral blood, collected from a patient treated with photon-based radiotherapy. This TCR was sampled from a woman aged 50 to 65 with cholangiocarcinoma. DNA for the CDR3: TGTGCCAGCAGCGGAGGGATATCGGGAAACACCATATATTTT. Translated, it gives CASSGGISGNTIYF.